These T cell receptor beta chains were read from a single sample in a study of shared clonotypes between healthy human individuals. Clones were sequenced by immunoSEQ multiplex PCR, and TCRdb holds only the in-frame ones, with some missing. The sample lists more than 2 million clones; approximately 96% were seen once. The sequencing sample was made of naive CD4+ T cells sorted from blood. The origin of the receptors is a man younger than 35 in good health. The CDR3 runs from the conserved cysteine through the conserved F or W. A D gene is named only where the DNA matches it firmly. The listing skips clone size in some rows; elsewhere it reads once, few, many or a size class.

TRBV14	TRBD2	once	TRBJ2-1	TGTGCCAGCAGCCAAGATGCGGGAGGGTTTTGGAGGAATGAGCAGTTCTTC	CASSQDAGGFWRNEQFF
TRBV5-4	TRBD2	-	TRBJ2-7	TGTGCCAGCAGCTTGGGGCTAGCGGGGAACCTACCCTACGAGCAGTACTTC	CASSLGLAGNLPYEQYF
TRBV6-1	TRBD1	-	TRBJ1-5	TGTGCCACCGGCGGGACAGGATATCAGCCCCAGCATTTT	CATGGTGYQPQHF
TRBV11-2	-	-	TRBJ1-3	TGTGCCAGCAGCTTAAGTGGGGTCTCTGGAAACACCATATATTTT	CASSLSGVSGNTIYF
TRBV5-6	TRBD1	-	TRBJ2-2	TGTGCCAGCAGTGGACAGGGGGCAGGTTTCGCCGGGGAGCTGTTTTTT	CASSGQGAGFAGELFF
TRBV29-1	-	once	TRBJ2-4	TGCAGCGTACCCGGGACCCACTTCGATAGTGCCAAAAACATTCAGTACTTC	CSVPGTHFDSAKNIQYF
TRBV9	-	-	TRBJ2-3	TGTGCCAGCAGCGTAGAGGTAGCAGATACGCAGTATTTT	CASSVEVADTQYF
TRBV5-8	-	once	TRBJ1-3	TGTGCCAGCAGCTTCGGCGGGGGAAACACCATATATTTT	CASSFGGGNTIYF
TRBV30	-	-	TRBJ2-7	TGTGCCTGGAGTCTGCGATCCTACGAGCAGTACTTC	CAWSLRSYEQYF
TRBV28	TRBD1	-	TRBJ1-5	TGTGCCAGCAGTTTACGACAGGGGGGTTGGGTTCAGCCCCAGCATTTT	CASSLRQGGWVQPQHF
TRBV6-5	-	-	TRBJ1-1	TGTGCCAGCAGTTACGGAAATCGACCCCTCGGGACTTTCTTT	CASSYGNRPLGTFF
TRBV28	-	once	TRBJ2-6	TGTGCCAGCAGTCCCCAGACACAGGGCTCTGGGGCCAACGTCCTGACTTTC	CASSPQTQGSGANVLTF
TRBV18	TRBD2	-	TRBJ2-1	TGTGCCAGCTCAGCGGGACTAGCGGGACTGAATGAGCAGTTCTTC	CASSAGLAGLNEQFF
TRBV10-1	TRBD1	once	TRBJ2-2	TGCGCCAGCAGATTGGACAGGGGCACCGGGGAGCTGTTTTTT	CASRLDRGTGELFF
TRBV18	TRBD1	-	TRBJ2-4	TGTGCCAGCTCACCGGACAGGACCCGGGAAGAGAACATTCAGTACTTC	CASSPDRTREENIQYF
TRBV30	TRBD2	-	TRBJ2-2	TGTGCCTGGAGTGCCGGGACTAGCGTCAACACCGGGGAGCTGTTTTTT	CAWSAGTSVNTGELFF
TRBV7-2	-	-	TRBJ2-1	TGTGCCAGCAGCTTAATAGGGCCCTACAATGAGCAGTTCTTC	CASSLIGPYNEQFF
TRBV10-3	-	-	TRBJ2-7	TGTGCCATCAGTGGCCGCTCCTACGAGCAGTACTTC	CAISGRSYEQYF